These 12 T cell receptor beta chains were all obtained from the same sample, sequenced in a study. MiXCR was run by TCRdb on the RT-PCR reads, yielding one entry per CDR3 protein. The sample yields about 680,000 distinct CDR3 sequences, approximately 15% seen once. Sample: memory CD4+ T cells from blood. Every receptor here comes from a female donor in good health, serving as a healthy control.

Here the CDR3 reads CASRQTGNTQYF. CDR3 DNA sequence: TGTGCCAGCAGACAGACAGGGAATACGCAGTATTTT. This sequence joins TRBV7-2 and TRBJ2-3, with 7 bases matching TRBD1. The length of the CDR3 is 12 residues. V was pared by 6 bases and J by 7 bases, with 4 bases of the junction left unmatched. Germline values: CDR1 SGHTA, CDR2 FQGNSA.

The chain uses TRBV20-1 and TRBJ1-5, with 8 bases fitting TRBD1. V lost 3 bases to trimming and J lost 2 bases; unmatched junction nucleotides: 9. CDR1 is DFQATT and CDR2 is SNEGSKA in the germline V gene (reference sequence). This CDR3 has 16 residues. CDR3 in amino acids: CSARPGGSVRNQPQHF. Written as DNA, the CDR3 is TGCAGTGCTAGGCCAGGGGGCTCGGTGCGCAATCAGCCCCAGCATTTT.

This clonotype was picked up a small number of times. This sequence joins TRBV7-2 and TRBJ2-1; 7 bases align to TRBD1. Looked up from germline, CDR1 is SGHTA and CDR2 is FQGNSA. V dropped 5 bases and J dropped 12; count of bases not matched to a gene: 16. This CDR3 is built from 15 residues. The CDR3 region has the DNA TGTGCCAGCAGCCCACATCTACAGGGGACAAAGATGCAGTTCTTC. As protein: CASSPHLQGTKMQFF.

This clonotype was counted a few times. The rearrangement joins TRBV10-1 to TRBJ2-7, with 15 nucleotides matching TRBD2. The length of the CDR3 is 18 residues. V lost 6 bases to trimming and J lost 4 bases; unmatched junction nucleotides: 13. Germline V lookup: CDR1 WNHNN, CDR2 SYGVQD (reference sequence). The CDR3 sequence is CASSGGLAGGHSRYEQYF. The DNA of the CDR3 is TGCGCCAGCAGCGGGGGACTAGCGGGAGGCCATTCCCGTTACGAGCAGTACTTC.

The chain employs TRBV20-1 and TRBJ2-3; TRBD2 matches 16 bases. The J segment lost 0 bases and the V segment lost 5 bases, leaving 5 bases of the junction unmatched. Germline values: CDR1 DFQATT, CDR2 SNEGSKA (reference sequence). This CDR3 contains 17 residues. Here the CDR3 DNA reads TGCAGTGCTTCCCCGGGACTAGCGGGAGGGAGCACAGATACGCAGTATTTT. Its translation is CSASPGLAGGSTDTQYF.

The chain joins TRBV7-2 to TRBJ2-7, with a possible D match to TRBD2 (5 bases). Trimming pared 5 bases from V and 2 bases from J, leaving 16 bases between. CDR3 length equals 15 residues. Germline V CDR1 and CDR2: SGHTA, FQGNSA. The CDR3 nucleotides are TGTGCCAGCAGCCTCCGTAGCGAGAGACCCTACGAGCAGTACTTC. Translated, it gives CASSLRSERPYEQYF.

This clonotype was seen a few times. The V and J genes are TRBV27 and TRBJ2-7; D remains unclear. The CDR3 contains 14 residues. Germline CDR1 MNHEY, CDR2 SMNVEV (reference sequence). V was pared by 4 bases and J by 5 bases, with 15 bases between. CDR3 protein: CASSSAPGFHEQYF. The CDR3 DNA reads TGTGCCAGCAGTTCCGCCCCGGGTTTCCACGAGCAGTACTTC.

V usage is TRBV5-4 and J usage is TRBJ2-1; D unresolved. The CDR3 has 12 amino acids. Germline loops: CDR1 SGHNT, CDR2 YYREEE (reference sequence). The ends were cut back, 0 bases at V and 8 bases at J, with 6 bases in the middle. The CDR3 DNA is TGTGCCAGCAGCTTGGACAGCTATGAGCAGTTCTTC. Amino acid sequence: CASSLDSYEQFF.

V usage is TRBV5-1 and J usage is TRBJ2-3; no firm D call. V gave up 0 bases and J gave up 2 bases, with 10 bases separating them. Germline V gives CDR1 SGHRS, CDR2 YFSETQ. The CDR3 length is 15 residues. In DNA, the CDR3 is TGCGCCAGCAGCTTGGGGGAATGGCCCACAGATACGCAGTATTTT. Translated: CASSLGEWPTDTQYF.

The rearrangement uses TRBV10-3 and TRBJ1-1; TRBD1 matches at 8 bases. The CDR3 loop spans 15 amino acids. J was trimmed by 4 bases and V by 7 bases; bases with no gene match: 11. The V gene's germline CDR1 is ENHRY and CDR2 SYGVKD. In DNA form, the CDR3 reads TGTGCCATCATGAGCGCAGGGGGCAGTGGCACTGAAGCTTTCTTT. Residues: CAIMSAGGSGTEAFF.

This clonotype was counted a few times. J is TRBJ1-5 and V is TRBV6-2 or TRBV6-3; D gene ambiguous. Germline CDR1 and CDR2: MNHEY and SVGEGT. Trimming took off 6 bases at V and 7 bases at J, with 10 bases between the two ends. The CDR3 contains 12 residues. CDR3 coding DNA: TGTGCCAGCAGCCTCCCCATCCAGCCCCAGCATTTT. Protein: CASSLPIQPQHF.

Only a few counts were recorded for this clonotype. The chain joins TRBV30 to TRBJ2-2; D is unclear. CDR3 size: 16 residues. Per germline, CDR1 GTSNPN and CDR2 SVGIG (reference sequence). With 4 bases removed from V and 2 bases from J, the gap between germline ends came to 17 bases. CDR3 sequence: CAWTPTAPLNTGELFF. Here the CDR3 DNA reads TGTGCCTGGACTCCGACGGCCCCACTAAACACCGGGGAGCTGTTTTTT.